This T cell receptor beta chain emerged from a study of blood T cell repertoires in COVID-19. Seattle researchers signed up patients amid active infection and tracked them longitudinally. Authors' analysis steps: Researchers report that nucleated cell counts were estimated from reference gene primer amplification. Clones were read by immunoSEQ multiplex PCR, and TCRdb kept only the in-frame ones, dropping some. V, J and clone size were drawn from that table, and D and trimming were deduced from the DNA. The sample records almost 400,000 clones, around 87% being singletons. The source of this sequence is a woman aged 60-75 years with COVID-19, enrolled during active disease. The material sequenced was peripheral blood.

The CDR3 coding sequence is TGTGCCACCGAAACGGGGGGATCTAGCACAGATACGCAGTATTTT. Translating gives CATETGGSSTDTQYF. The rearrangement links TRBV15 to TRBJ2-3; TRBD2 aligns across 7 bases. This CDR3 has 15 residues. Trimming at V came to 8 bases and at J to 0 bases, leaving 8 bases not matched to a gene. Looked up from germline, CDR1 is LNHNV and CDR2 is YYDKDF (reference sequence). The whole variable domain, remainder taken from reference TRBV15 and TRBJ2-3, is DAMVIQNPRYQVTQFGKPVTLSCSQTLNHNVMYWYQQKSSQAPKLLFHYYDKDFNNEADTPDNFQSRRPNTSFCFLDIRSPGLGDTAMYLCATETGGSSTDTQYFGPGTRLTVL.